This TCR beta chain came from a study of blood T cells in healthy people across ages. Study-wide points: TCR beta diversity tracked closely with naive T cell percentage.

Sample-barcoded 5' priming and a J-beta primer mix drove a second PCR of about 7 to 12 cycles. Each cDNA molecule was tagged by a template-switch adaptor with 12 random nucleotides. MiXCR, applied by TCRdb to the 5' RACE reads, yields one record per CDR3 protein. The sample has about 1,800,000 distinct CDR3 sequences; roughly 30% are singletons. Concerning this clonotype itself: Its antigen is as yet unknown.

The CDR3 length is 15 residues. V lost 9 bases, J lost 7 bases, and 22 bases lay in between. Germline assignment: CDR1 MNHEY and CDR2 SVGEGT. What was sequenced was blood. The chain is built from TRBV6-2 or TRBV6-3 and TRBJ1-5, with D possibly being TRBD1 (6 bases). The sequence came from a woman between 25 and 40 years old in good health. The CDR3 region is CASHPHRKGGQPQHF. The CDR3 region has the DNA TGTGCCAGTCATCCCCATAGGAAGGGGGGACAGCCCCAGCATTTT.